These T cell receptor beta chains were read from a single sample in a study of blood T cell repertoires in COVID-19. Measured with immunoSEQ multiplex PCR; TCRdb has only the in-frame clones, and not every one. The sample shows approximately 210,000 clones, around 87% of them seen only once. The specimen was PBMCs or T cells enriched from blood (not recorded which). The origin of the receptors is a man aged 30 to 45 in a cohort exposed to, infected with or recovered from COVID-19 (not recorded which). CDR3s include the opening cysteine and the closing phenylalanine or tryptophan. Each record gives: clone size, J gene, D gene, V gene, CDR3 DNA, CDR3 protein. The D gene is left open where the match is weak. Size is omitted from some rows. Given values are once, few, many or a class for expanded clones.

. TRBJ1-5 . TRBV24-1 TGTGCCACCAGTGAAGGAGGAGTAAGCAATCAGCCCCAGCATTTT CATSEGGVSNQPQHF
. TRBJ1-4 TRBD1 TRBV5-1 TGCGCCAGCAGCCTGCTGCCGGGACAGGGGAATGAAAAACTGTTTTTT CASSLLPGQGNEKLFF
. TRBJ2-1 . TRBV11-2 TGTGCCAGCAGCTTAGCAACTAGTTTCAATGAGCAGTTCTTC CASSLATSFNEQFF
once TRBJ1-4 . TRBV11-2 TGTGCCAGCAATGACAGATCTAATGAAAAACTGTTTTTT CASNDRSNEKLFF
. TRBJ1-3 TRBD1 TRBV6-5 TGTGCCAGCAGCCTCGGACAGGGTAACACCATATATTTT CASSLGQGNTIYF
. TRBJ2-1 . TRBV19 TGTGCCAGTAGTATCAGAGGGGGGGGCGGAGAGCAGTTCTTC CASSIRGGGGEQFF
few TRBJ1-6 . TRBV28 TGTGCCAGCAGCTCCTATTCTTTGAGATCACCCCTCCACTTT CASSSYSLRSPLHF
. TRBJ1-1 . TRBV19 TGTGCCAGTAGTACCCTTCCAGGGGCAGCCGAATTGAACACTGAAGCTTTCTTT CASSTLPGAAELNTEAFF
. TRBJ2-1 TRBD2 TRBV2 TGTGCCAGCAGTGAAGCGGGACTAGCGGGACCCTCCTACAATGAGCAGTTCTTC CASSEAGLAGPSYNEQFF
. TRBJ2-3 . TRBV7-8 TGTGCCAGCAGCTTAGAACTAGCTTTTGGAGATACGCAGTATTTT CASSLELAFGDTQYF
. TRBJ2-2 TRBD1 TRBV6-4 TGTGCCAGCAGCAAATTCGGGACAGGGGCGAACACCGGGGAGCTGTTTTTT CASSKFGTGANTGELFF
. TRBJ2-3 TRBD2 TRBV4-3 TGCGCCAGCAGCCAAGATTTTCCGGGACTAGCGGAAGTAGATACGCAGTATTTT CASSQDFPGLAEVDTQYF
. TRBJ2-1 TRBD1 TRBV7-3 TGTGCCAGCAGCCCTAGGTTGGGGACAGGGGACCCTAATGAGCAGTTCTTC CASSPRLGTGDPNEQFF
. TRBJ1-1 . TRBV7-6 TGTGCCAGCAGCCTAAAGGACAGAACTAACACTGAAGCTTTCTTT CASSLKDRTNTEAFF
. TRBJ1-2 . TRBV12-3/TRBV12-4 TGTGCCAGCAGCTCTATTCTCTATGGCTACACCTTC CASSSILYGYTF
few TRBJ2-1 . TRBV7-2 TGTGCCAGCAGCTTACAGCCAGCGAGGTTGAGGAATGAGCAGTTCTTC CASSLQPARLRNEQFF
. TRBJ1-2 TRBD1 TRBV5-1 TGCGCCAGCAGCTCCGCTGGTACAGGGGATCCGGCTAACTATGGCTACACCTTC CASSSAGTGDPANYGYTF
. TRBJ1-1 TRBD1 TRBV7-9 TGTGCCAGCAGCTTAGCAGGGACAGGGGCAGCTTTCTTT CASSLAGTGAAFF
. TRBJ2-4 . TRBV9 TGTGCCAGCAGCGAGGGGCCCGGAAACATTCAGTACTTC CASSEGPGNIQYF
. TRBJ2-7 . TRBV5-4 TGTGCCAGCAGCTTAGTAGACAGCTACGAGCAGTACTTC CASSLVDSYEQYF
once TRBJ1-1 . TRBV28 TGTGCCAGCAGTCCACAGCGGGCTTTCTTT CASSPQRAFF
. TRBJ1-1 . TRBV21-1 TGTGCCAGCAGCAAGGGGTTATTCAGGGTCAACACTGAAGCTTTCTTT CASSKGLFRVNTEAFF
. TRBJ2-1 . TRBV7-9 TGTGCCTCCCACGGGGGGCTCGTATATGAGCAGTTCTTC CASHGGLVYEQFF
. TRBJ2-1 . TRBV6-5 TGTGCCAGCAGACGAAGGGAGGATCTTCACAATGAGCAGTTCTTC CASRRREDLHNEQFF
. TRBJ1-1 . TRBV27 TGTGCCAGCAGTTTATTTCCAGGTTTGAACACTGAAGCTTTCTTT CASSLFPGLNTEAFF
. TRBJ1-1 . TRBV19 TGTGCCAGTAGTATAGCCCAGGGAAGGTCTTGGGCTGTTGGGAACACTGAAGCTTTCTTT CASSIAQGRSWAVGNTEAFF
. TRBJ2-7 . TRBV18 TGTGCCAGCTCACCACAGAGGATCAGGGGCCCATACGAGCAGTACTTC CASSPQRIRGPYEQYF
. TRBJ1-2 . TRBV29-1 TGCAGCGTTGCTTACAGATATGGCTACACCTTC CSVAYRYGYTF
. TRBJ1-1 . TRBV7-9 TGTGCCAGCAGCGCGCCCGAGAACACTGAAGCTTTCTTT CASSAPENTEAFF
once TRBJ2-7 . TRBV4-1 TGCGCCAGCAGCCAAGAAAGGGGGGGGAACTACGAGCAGTACTTC CASSQERGGNYEQYF
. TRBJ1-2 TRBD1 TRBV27 TGTGCCAGCAGTCTAATCCGGACAGGGGGTATCTATGGCTACACCTTC CASSLIRTGGIYGYTF
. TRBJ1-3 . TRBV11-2 TGTGCCAGCAGCTTAGATCTTTATGGAAACACCATATATTTT CASSLDLYGNTIYF
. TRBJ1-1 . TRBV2 TGTGCCAGCAGTGTTGGACAGAACACTGAAGCTTTCTTT CASSVGQNTEAFF
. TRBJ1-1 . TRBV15 TGTGCCACCAGCAGAGATGAGGCGTCTGAAGCTTTCTTT CATSRDEASEAFF
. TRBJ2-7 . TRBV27 TGTGCCAGCAGTTTACTGGCAGAGGTAATTTACGAGCAGTACTTC CASSLLAEVIYEQYF
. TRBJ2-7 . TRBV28 TGTGCCAGCAGTTCAGGGGAGTCCTACGAGCAGTACTTC CASSSGESYEQYF
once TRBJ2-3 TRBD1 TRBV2 TGTGCCAGCAGTGGGACAGGACGCACAGATACGCAGTATTTT CASSGTGRTDTQYF
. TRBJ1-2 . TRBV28 TGTGCCAGCAGTTCGGAGGGCTGGCTCTATGGCTACACCTTC CASSSEGWLYGYTF
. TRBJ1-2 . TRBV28 TGTGCCAGCAGTGCCGACACTCCCTCGCTCTATGGCTACACCTTC CASSADTPSLYGYTF
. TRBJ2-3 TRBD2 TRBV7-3 TGTGCCAGCAGCTCCGTAGCGGGAGTCACAGATACGCAGTATTTT CASSSVAGVTDTQYF
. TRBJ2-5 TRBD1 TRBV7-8 TGTGCCAGCTGGCCAGGGACAGGGACAGTACGTCGAGAGACCCAGTACTTC CASWPGTGTVRRETQYF
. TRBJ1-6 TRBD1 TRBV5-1 TGCGCCAGCAGCTTGGAAGGGACAGGAATAACTAATTCACCCCTCCACTTT CASSLEGTGITNSPLHF
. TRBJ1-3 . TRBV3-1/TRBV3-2 TGTGCCAGCAGCCCCACGACAGGCTCTGGAAACACCATATATTTT CASSPTTGSGNTIYF
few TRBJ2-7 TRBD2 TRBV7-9 TGTGCCAGCAGCTCCGGGGGGGCCAGGGTTTTCTACGAGCAGTACTTC CASSSGGARVFYEQYF
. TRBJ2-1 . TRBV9 TGTGCCAGCAGTACCTACCGGACAGAAAACAATGAGCAGTTCTTC CASSTYRTENNEQFF
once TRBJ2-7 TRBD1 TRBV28 TGTGCCAGCAGTTTAGGGACAGGGGGCTACGAGCAGTACTTC CASSLGTGGYEQYF
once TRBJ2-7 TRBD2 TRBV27 TGTGCCAGCGTAAAAGCGGGAGGGCCTGTATACGAGCAGTACTTC CASVKAGGPVYEQYF
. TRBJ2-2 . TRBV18 TGTGCCAGCTCACCACTCGATTTTGCCGGGGGAGTGAACACCGGGGAGCTGTTTTTT CASSPLDFAGGVNTGELFF
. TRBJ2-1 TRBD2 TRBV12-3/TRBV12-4 TGTGCCAGCAGTTCTGGGCGGGAGAATGAGCAGTTCTTC CASSSGRENEQFF